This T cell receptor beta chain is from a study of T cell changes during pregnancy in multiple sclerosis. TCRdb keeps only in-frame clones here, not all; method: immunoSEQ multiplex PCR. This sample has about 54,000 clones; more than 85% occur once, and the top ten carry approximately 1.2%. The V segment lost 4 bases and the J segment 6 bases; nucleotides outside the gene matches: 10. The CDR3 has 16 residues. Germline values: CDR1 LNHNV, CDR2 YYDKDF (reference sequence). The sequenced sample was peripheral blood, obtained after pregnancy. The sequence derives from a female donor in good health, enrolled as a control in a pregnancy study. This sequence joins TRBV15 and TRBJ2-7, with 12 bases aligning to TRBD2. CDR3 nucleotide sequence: TGTGCCACCAGCAAAAGCGGACTAGCGGGAAGATTCGAGCAGTACTTC. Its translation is CATSKSGLAGRFEQYF.